Listed below are T cell receptor beta chains from one sample, sequenced in a study of T cell changes during pregnancy in multiple sclerosis. Only in-frame clones appear in the TCRdb table, and some are missing; sequencing was by immunoSEQ multiplex PCR. The table lists some 80,000 clones, around 96% of them singletons, with about 1% in the top ten. Sequences were derived from peripheral blood, sampled in the second trimester of pregnancy. These TCRs come from a female donor with multiple sclerosis, enrolled in a pregnancy study. CDR3s include the opening cysteine and the closing phenylalanine or tryptophan. D genes are given only for firm matches. Clone size is given for some rows only: seen once, a few or many times, or a class if the clone is expanded.

NA,once,TRBV5-1,TRBJ1-2,TGCGCCAGCAGCTCAATCGGACCCGCGGGTCCTAGCACCTTC,CASSSIGPAGPSTF
TRBD1,NA,TRBV7-6,TRBJ2-1,TGTGCCAGCAGCTTAGCGCAGGGGGCATCATATGAGCAGTTCTTC,CASSLAQGASYEQFF
TRBD1,NA,TRBV4-2,TRBJ1-2,TGTGCCAGCAGCCAAGACGGGACAGGAACTAACTATGGCTACACCTTC,CASSQDGTGTNYGYTF
TRBD2,NA,TRBV29-1,TRBJ2-1,TGCAGCGTCGTAGCGGGAGGAACCTACAATGAGCAGTTCTTC,CSVVAGGTYNEQFF
NA,once,TRBV7-9,TRBJ2-2,TGTGCCAGCAGCTTAGGTCCTACCGGGGAGCTGTTTTTT,CASSLGPTGELFF
TRBD2,NA,TRBV27,TRBJ2-5,TGTGCCAGCAGTTCCATAGCGGGAGGAGTCCAAGAGACCCAGTACTTC,CASSSIAGGVQETQYF
TRBD2,NA,TRBV9,TRBJ2-7,TGTGCCAGCAGCGTGGGACTAGCGGGAGTGGGGGACTTCGAGCAGTACTTC,CASSVGLAGVGDFEQYF
NA,once,TRBV11-2,TRBJ2-4,TGTGCCAGCAGCTCCGTGACTAGTCTGTACTTC,CASSSVTSLYF
NA,NA,TRBV30,TRBJ1-3,TGTGCCTGGAGTAACGGACTCTCTGGAAACACCATATATTTT,CAWSNGLSGNTIYF
TRBD2,NA,TRBV2,TRBJ2-1,TGTGCCAGCAGTGATCCCCAAGCGGGAGTCGCCTACAATGAGCAGTTCTTC,CASSDPQAGVAYNEQFF
NA,NA,TRBV29-1,TRBJ1-2,TGCAGCGTTTATCTTCTCCCGGGGGGGGGCTACACCTTC,CSVYLLPGGGYTF
NA,once,TRBV9,TRBJ2-3,TGTGCCAGCAGCGTGAGCGGTACTAGCACAGATACGCAGTATTTT,CASSVSGTSTDTQYF
NA,NA,TRBV2,TRBJ1-1,TGTGCCAGCAGTGGGACAACTATGAACACTGAAGCTTTCTTT,CASSGTTMNTEAFF
TRBD1,NA,TRBV9,TRBJ2-3,TGTGCCAGCAGCGCGGGACAGGGTTGGACAGATACGCAGTATTTT,CASSAGQGWTDTQYF
NA,NA,TRBV21-1,TRBJ1-5,TGTGCCAGCAGCAAAGATCCTGGAGACCAGCATTTT,CASSKDPGDQHF
NA,NA,TRBV4-1,TRBJ1-4,TGCGCCAGCAGCCAAGATATCAGAAATGAAAAACTGTTTTTT,CASSQDIRNEKLFF
NA,NA,TRBV6-1,TRBJ1-3,TGTGCCAGCAGTGAGCGAGGTTTCGGAAACACCATATATTTT,CASSERGFGNTIYF
TRBD2,NA,TRBV15,TRBJ2-1,TGTGCCACCAGCTTACGTCTAGCGGGTGAGCAGTTCTTC,CATSLRLAGEQFF
NA,NA,TRBV28,TRBJ1-2,TGTGCCAGCAGTTTATGGGGCAGAAACTATGGCTACACCTTC,CASSLWGRNYGYTF
NA,NA,TRBV28,TRBJ1-1,TGTGCCAGCAGATCAGTCCAGGGTAAGGTAACTGAAGCTTTCTTT,CASRSVQGKVTEAFF
NA,NA,TRBV5-4,TRBJ2-7,TGTGCCAGCAGCTTGGAGCCAGGGGTTCACTACGAGCAGTACTTC,CASSLEPGVHYEQYF
TRBD2,NA,TRBV19,TRBJ2-2,TGTGCCAGTAGTAGCCCTAGCGGGAGGGCCATCGGGGAGCTGTTTTTT,CASSSPSGRAIGELFF
TRBD2,once,TRBV4-2,TRBJ2-3,TGTGCCAGCAGCCGACTAGCGGGAGGTCTAGGTAGCACAGATACGCAGTATTTT,CASSRLAGGLGSTDTQYF
NA,once,TRBV27,TRBJ2-3,TGTGCCAGCAGACGACGGGAGACGGTAACAGATACGCAGTATTTT,CASRRRETVTDTQYF
TRBD2,NA,TRBV19,TRBJ2-7,TGTGCCAGTAGTATGGCGGTAGCGGGACGGGAGCAGTACTTC,CASSMAVAGREQYF
NA,NA,TRBV5-4,TRBJ2-1,TGTGCCAGCAGCTTGGGAGGCCTAGCGAACTACAATGAGCAGTTCTTC,CASSLGGLANYNEQFF
TRBD2,NA,TRBV27,TRBJ2-7,TGTGCCAGCAGTTGGGCGGGAGGCGCCTACGAGCAGTACTTC,CASSWAGGAYEQYF
NA,NA,TRBV7-2,TRBJ1-5,TGTGCCAGCAGCTTAGGGACACCTTATAGCAATCAGCCCCAGCATTTT,CASSLGTPYSNQPQHF
TRBD2,NA,TRBV5-1,TRBJ2-7,TGCGCCAGCAGACGGATCGGGGGGGGGTCCTACGAGCAGTACTTC,CASRRIGGGSYEQYF
NA,NA,TRBV9,TRBJ2-7,TGTGCCAGCAGCGTAGGGGTTAGCGGCTACGAGCAGTACTTC,CASSVGVSGYEQYF
NA,NA,TRBV23-1,TRBJ1-1,TGCGCCAGCAGTCAATCGGACTCAACCGGGTCTTTCTTT,CASSQSDSTGSFF
TRBD1,NA,TRBV7-2,TRBJ1-3,TGTGCCAGCAGCTCTCGGACAGGTTTAGACACCATATATTTT,CASSSRTGLDTIYF
TRBD1,NA,TRBV18,TRBJ1-1,TGTGCCAGCTCACCCCGGACAGGGGGGCCTCCTGAAGCTTTCTTT,CASSPRTGGPPEAFF
TRBD2,once,TRBV28,TRBJ2-1,TGTGCCAGCAGTTTGGTAACTAGCGGGAGTCACAATGAGCAGTTCTTC,CASSLVTSGSHNEQFF
NA,NA,TRBV7-9,TRBJ1-2,TGTGCCAGCAGCTTATACAGGTTAGGGCATGGCTACACCTTC,CASSLYRLGHGYTF
NA,NA,TRBV6-6,TRBJ2-5,TGTGCCAGCAGGGGGCTCGAGACCCAGTACTTC,CASRGLETQYF
NA,NA,TRBV19,TRBJ2-3,TGTGCCAGTAGTATCGGTTTTGATACGCAGTATTTT,CASSIGFDTQYF
NA,NA,TRBV6-5,TRBJ1-2,TGTGCCAGCAGAGCGACAGAGAGCTCCTATGGCTACACCTTC,CASRATESSYGYTF
TRBD1,NA,TRBV5-5,TRBJ1-4,TGTGCCAGCACGACAGGGTTGTATGAAAAACTGTTTTTT,CASTTGLYEKLFF
TRBD2,once,TRBV9,TRBJ2-5,TGTGCCAGCAGCGTCGGGACTAGCGGCCAAGAGACCCAGTACTTC,CASSVGTSGQETQYF
NA,NA,TRBV30,TRBJ1-2,TGTGCCTGGAGTGTACCAGTTAACTATGGCTACACCTTC,CAWSVPVNYGYTF
TRBD1,NA,TRBV19,TRBJ2-1,TGTGCCAGTAGTTACAGGGGGCATGAGCAGTTCTTC,CASSYRGHEQFF
TRBD2,NA,TRBV18,TRBJ2-1,TGTGCCAGCTCACCCGGACTAGCGGGAACCCCTCCCGAGTTCTTC,CASSPGLAGTPPEFF
NA,NA,TRBV5-1,TRBJ2-7,TGCGCCAGCAGCCCGTGGGAAGACAGGTCCTACGAGCAGTACTTC,CASSPWEDRSYEQYF
TRBD2,NA,TRBV10-1,TRBJ2-7,TGCGCCAGCAGAGCCGGGACTAGCAGTGAGCAGTACTTC,CASRAGTSSEQYF
NA,NA,TRBV5-8,TRBJ2-7,TGTGCCAGCAGCTTAGAGGGATACGAGCAGTACTTC,CASSLEGYEQYF
NA,NA,TRBV28,TRBJ2-5,TGTGCCAGCAGCCTCGGAGGGACCCAGTACTTC,CASSLGGTQYF
TRBD2,few,TRBV28,TRBJ2-5,TGTGCCAGCAGTCCACCCGGGGGGGGCGGGGAGACCCAGTACTTC,CASSPPGGGGETQYF
TRBD2,once,TRBV13,TRBJ2-7,TGTGCCAGCAGCTTGGCCACGGGACTAGCGGGGAGCTCCTACGAGCAGTACTTC,CASSLATGLAGSSYEQYF
TRBD2,NA,TRBV27,TRBJ2-7,TGTGCCAGCAGTGGGGGGGATATAGTAAACGAGCAGTACTTC,CASSGGDIVNEQYF
NA,NA,TRBV5-4,TRBJ1-1,TGTGCCAGCAGCTACTCCGGGACTCCGAAAGCTTTCTTT,CASSYSGTPKAFF
NA,NA,TRBV9,TRBJ2-5,TGTGCCAGCAGCGTAAGGGGGTTCGGATCTTTTTCAGAGACCCAGTACTTC,CASSVRGFGSFSETQYF
NA,NA,TRBV29-1,TRBJ1-1,TGCAGCGTAGTTACAGGGATCGCTGAAGCTTTCTTT,CSVVTGIAEAFF
NA,NA,TRBV11-3,TRBJ1-1,TGTGCCAGCAGCCCCCAGGCGAACACTGAAGCTTTCTTT,CASSPQANTEAFF